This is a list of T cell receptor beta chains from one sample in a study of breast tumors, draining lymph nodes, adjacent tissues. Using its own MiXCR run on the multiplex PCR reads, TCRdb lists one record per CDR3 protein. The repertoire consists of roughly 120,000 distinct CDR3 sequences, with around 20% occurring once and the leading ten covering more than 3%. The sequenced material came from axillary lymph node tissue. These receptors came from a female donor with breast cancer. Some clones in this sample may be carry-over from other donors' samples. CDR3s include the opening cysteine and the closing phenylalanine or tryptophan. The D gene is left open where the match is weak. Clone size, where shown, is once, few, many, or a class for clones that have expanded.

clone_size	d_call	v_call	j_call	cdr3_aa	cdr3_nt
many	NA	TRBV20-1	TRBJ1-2	CSARDSTGHGYTF	TGCAGTGCTAGAGATTCTACAGGTCATGGCTACACCTTC
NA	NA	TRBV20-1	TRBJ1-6	CSARKDGAMRNSPFHF	TGCAGTGCTAGAAAAGACGGAGCTATGAGGAATTCGCCCTTCCACTTT
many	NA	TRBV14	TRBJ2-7	CASSSQIIDEQYF	TGTGCCAGCAGCTCACAGATAATCGACGAGCAGTACTTC
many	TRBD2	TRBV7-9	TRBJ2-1	CASSTRTSGSRNEQFF	TGTGCCAGCAGCACCCGGACTAGCGGGAGTAGGAATGAGCAGTTCTTC
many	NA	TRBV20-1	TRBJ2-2	CSAGSGDPGELFF	TGCAGTGCTGGGTCAGGGGACCCCGGGGAGCTGTTTTTT
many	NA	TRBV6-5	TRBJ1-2	CASSGMDGANYGYTF	TGTGCCAGCAGTGGAATGGACGGAGCTAACTATGGCTACACCTTC
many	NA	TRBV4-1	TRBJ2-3	CASSQVGPDTQYF	TGCGCCAGCAGCCAAGTGGGCCCAGATACGCAGTATTTT
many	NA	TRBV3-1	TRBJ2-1	CASSQAASSEQFF	TGTGCCAGCAGCCAAGCTGCCTCCTCGGAGCAGTTCTTC
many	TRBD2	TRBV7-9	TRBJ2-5	CASSTRRTSGGAQETQYF	TGTGCCAGCAGCACGCGAAGGACTAGCGGGGGGGCACAAGAGACCCAGTACTTC
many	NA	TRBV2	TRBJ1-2	CASSEAGMVRPNYGYTF	TGTGCCAGCAGTGAAGCGGGGATGGTTCGCCCTAACTATGGCTACACCTTC
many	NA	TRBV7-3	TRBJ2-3	CASSSLGLPPDTQYF	TGTGCCAGCAGCTCCCTCGGGCTTCCTCCAGATACGCAGTATTTT
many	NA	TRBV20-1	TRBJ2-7	CSARAGGGYEQYF	TGCAGTGCTAGAGCCGGGGGAGGCTACGAGCAGTACTTC
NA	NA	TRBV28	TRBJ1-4	CASSLGGSNEKLFF	TGTGCCAGCAGTTTAGGGGGCTCTAATGAAAAACTGTTTTTT
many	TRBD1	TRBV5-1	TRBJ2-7	CASSSWDRSYEQYF	TGCGCCAGCAGCTCGTGGGACAGGTCCTACGAGCAGTACTTC
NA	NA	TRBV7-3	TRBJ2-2	CASSLTSPGELFF	TGTGCCAGCAGCTTAACGTCACCCGGGGAGCTGTTTTTT
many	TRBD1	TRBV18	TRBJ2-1	CASSPGTGDEQFF	TGTGCCAGCTCACCCGGGACAGGGGATGAGCAGTTCTTC